The count of the clone carrying this T cell receptor beta chain is one. The CDR3 is 14 residues long. V lost 1 base to trimming and J lost 8 bases, with 13 bases between them. From germline, CDR1 is SGHTA and CDR2 FQGNSA. Data came from immunoSEQ multiplex PCR; TCRdb stores just in-frame clones and leaves some out. The table lists approximately 58,000 clones, more than 90% of them singletons. These data originate in a study of blood T cell repertoires in COVID-19. Study-wide context: PBMCs, B-cell-depleted T cells, or T cells were the source of the cDNA or gDNA that made up the material.

This receptor was taken from a human donor in a cohort sampled during active COVID-19. The sequencing sample was made of peripheral blood. The V call is TRBV7-2, the J call TRBJ2-3, with D possibly being TRBD2 (6 bases). The chain's CDR3 is CASSLEEGPGTQYF. CDR3 sequence (DNA): TGTGCCAGCAGCTTAGAGGAGGGACCGGGTACGCAGTATTTT.